This TCR beta chain came from a study of cytomegalovirus exposure and HLA in healthy donors. Germline V gene sequence: CDR1 MDHEN, CDR2 SYDVKM. The length of the CDR3 is 15 residues. The V and J ends lost 7 bases and 2 bases, in that order; junction bases with no gene match: 7. Primers included in the PCR were 60 Vbeta and 13 Jbeta primers. Method: immunoSEQ multiplex PCR; TCRdb's copy keeps in-frame clones and lacks some. This sample carries fewer than 60,000 clones, 70% to 85% of them seen once, and the ten largest clones take under 25%. The sequencing input was PBMCs. The TCR sequence derives from a woman in her forties or fifties in good health and CMV-seropositive. This chain links TRBV28 with TRBJ2-7; TRBD1 matches 11 bases. CDR3 nucleotides: TGTGCCAGCAACCTCGGGACAGGGGGTACCTACGAGCAGTACTTC. As protein: CASNLGTGGTYEQYF. Filled out from reference TRBV28 and TRBJ2-7, the complete variable domain reads DVKVTQSSRYLVKRTGEKVFLECVQDMDHENMFWYRQDPGLGLRLIYFSYDVKMKEKGDIPEGYSVSREKKERFSLILESASTNQTSMYLCASNLGTGGTYEQYFGPGTRLTVT.